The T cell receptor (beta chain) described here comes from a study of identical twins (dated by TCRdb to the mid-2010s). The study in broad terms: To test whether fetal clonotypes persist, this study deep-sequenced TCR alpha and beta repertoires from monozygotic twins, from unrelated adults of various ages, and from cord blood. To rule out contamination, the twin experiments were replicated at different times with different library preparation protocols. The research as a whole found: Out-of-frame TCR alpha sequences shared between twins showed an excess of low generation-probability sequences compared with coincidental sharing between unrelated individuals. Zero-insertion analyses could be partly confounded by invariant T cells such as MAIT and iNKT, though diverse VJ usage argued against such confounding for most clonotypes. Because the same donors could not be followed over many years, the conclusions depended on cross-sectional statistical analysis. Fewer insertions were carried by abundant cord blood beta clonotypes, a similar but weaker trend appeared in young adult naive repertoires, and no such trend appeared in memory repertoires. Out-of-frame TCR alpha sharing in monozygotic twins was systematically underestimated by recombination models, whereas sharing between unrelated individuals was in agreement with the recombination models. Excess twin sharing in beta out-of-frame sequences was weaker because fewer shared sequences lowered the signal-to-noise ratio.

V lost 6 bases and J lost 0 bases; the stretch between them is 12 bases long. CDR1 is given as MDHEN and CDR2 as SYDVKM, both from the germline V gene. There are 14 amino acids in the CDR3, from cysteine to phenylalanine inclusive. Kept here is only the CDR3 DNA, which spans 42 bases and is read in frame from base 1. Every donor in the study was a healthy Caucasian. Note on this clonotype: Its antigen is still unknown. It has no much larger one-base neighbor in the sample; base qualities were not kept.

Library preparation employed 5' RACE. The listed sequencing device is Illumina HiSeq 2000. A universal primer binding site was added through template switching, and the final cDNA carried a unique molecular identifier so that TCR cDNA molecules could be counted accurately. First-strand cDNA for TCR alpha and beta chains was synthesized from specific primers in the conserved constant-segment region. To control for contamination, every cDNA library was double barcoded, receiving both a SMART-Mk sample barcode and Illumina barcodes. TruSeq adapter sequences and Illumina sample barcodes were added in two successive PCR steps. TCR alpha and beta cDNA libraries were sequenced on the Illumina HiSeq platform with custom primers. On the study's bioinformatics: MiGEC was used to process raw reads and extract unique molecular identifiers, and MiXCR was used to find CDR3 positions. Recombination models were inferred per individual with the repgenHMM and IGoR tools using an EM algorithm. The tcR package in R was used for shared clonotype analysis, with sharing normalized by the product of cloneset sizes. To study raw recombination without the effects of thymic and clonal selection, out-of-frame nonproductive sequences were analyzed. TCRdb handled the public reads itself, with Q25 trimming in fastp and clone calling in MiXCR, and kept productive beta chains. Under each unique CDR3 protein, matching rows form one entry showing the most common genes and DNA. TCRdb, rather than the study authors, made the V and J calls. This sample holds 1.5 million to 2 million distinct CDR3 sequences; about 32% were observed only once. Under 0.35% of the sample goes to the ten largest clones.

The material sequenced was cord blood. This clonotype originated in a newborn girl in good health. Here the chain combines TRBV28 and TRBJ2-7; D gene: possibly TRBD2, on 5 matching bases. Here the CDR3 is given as CASRDGISSYEQYF. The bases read TGTGCCAGCAGGGACGGGATTTCCTCCTACGAGCAGTACTTC.